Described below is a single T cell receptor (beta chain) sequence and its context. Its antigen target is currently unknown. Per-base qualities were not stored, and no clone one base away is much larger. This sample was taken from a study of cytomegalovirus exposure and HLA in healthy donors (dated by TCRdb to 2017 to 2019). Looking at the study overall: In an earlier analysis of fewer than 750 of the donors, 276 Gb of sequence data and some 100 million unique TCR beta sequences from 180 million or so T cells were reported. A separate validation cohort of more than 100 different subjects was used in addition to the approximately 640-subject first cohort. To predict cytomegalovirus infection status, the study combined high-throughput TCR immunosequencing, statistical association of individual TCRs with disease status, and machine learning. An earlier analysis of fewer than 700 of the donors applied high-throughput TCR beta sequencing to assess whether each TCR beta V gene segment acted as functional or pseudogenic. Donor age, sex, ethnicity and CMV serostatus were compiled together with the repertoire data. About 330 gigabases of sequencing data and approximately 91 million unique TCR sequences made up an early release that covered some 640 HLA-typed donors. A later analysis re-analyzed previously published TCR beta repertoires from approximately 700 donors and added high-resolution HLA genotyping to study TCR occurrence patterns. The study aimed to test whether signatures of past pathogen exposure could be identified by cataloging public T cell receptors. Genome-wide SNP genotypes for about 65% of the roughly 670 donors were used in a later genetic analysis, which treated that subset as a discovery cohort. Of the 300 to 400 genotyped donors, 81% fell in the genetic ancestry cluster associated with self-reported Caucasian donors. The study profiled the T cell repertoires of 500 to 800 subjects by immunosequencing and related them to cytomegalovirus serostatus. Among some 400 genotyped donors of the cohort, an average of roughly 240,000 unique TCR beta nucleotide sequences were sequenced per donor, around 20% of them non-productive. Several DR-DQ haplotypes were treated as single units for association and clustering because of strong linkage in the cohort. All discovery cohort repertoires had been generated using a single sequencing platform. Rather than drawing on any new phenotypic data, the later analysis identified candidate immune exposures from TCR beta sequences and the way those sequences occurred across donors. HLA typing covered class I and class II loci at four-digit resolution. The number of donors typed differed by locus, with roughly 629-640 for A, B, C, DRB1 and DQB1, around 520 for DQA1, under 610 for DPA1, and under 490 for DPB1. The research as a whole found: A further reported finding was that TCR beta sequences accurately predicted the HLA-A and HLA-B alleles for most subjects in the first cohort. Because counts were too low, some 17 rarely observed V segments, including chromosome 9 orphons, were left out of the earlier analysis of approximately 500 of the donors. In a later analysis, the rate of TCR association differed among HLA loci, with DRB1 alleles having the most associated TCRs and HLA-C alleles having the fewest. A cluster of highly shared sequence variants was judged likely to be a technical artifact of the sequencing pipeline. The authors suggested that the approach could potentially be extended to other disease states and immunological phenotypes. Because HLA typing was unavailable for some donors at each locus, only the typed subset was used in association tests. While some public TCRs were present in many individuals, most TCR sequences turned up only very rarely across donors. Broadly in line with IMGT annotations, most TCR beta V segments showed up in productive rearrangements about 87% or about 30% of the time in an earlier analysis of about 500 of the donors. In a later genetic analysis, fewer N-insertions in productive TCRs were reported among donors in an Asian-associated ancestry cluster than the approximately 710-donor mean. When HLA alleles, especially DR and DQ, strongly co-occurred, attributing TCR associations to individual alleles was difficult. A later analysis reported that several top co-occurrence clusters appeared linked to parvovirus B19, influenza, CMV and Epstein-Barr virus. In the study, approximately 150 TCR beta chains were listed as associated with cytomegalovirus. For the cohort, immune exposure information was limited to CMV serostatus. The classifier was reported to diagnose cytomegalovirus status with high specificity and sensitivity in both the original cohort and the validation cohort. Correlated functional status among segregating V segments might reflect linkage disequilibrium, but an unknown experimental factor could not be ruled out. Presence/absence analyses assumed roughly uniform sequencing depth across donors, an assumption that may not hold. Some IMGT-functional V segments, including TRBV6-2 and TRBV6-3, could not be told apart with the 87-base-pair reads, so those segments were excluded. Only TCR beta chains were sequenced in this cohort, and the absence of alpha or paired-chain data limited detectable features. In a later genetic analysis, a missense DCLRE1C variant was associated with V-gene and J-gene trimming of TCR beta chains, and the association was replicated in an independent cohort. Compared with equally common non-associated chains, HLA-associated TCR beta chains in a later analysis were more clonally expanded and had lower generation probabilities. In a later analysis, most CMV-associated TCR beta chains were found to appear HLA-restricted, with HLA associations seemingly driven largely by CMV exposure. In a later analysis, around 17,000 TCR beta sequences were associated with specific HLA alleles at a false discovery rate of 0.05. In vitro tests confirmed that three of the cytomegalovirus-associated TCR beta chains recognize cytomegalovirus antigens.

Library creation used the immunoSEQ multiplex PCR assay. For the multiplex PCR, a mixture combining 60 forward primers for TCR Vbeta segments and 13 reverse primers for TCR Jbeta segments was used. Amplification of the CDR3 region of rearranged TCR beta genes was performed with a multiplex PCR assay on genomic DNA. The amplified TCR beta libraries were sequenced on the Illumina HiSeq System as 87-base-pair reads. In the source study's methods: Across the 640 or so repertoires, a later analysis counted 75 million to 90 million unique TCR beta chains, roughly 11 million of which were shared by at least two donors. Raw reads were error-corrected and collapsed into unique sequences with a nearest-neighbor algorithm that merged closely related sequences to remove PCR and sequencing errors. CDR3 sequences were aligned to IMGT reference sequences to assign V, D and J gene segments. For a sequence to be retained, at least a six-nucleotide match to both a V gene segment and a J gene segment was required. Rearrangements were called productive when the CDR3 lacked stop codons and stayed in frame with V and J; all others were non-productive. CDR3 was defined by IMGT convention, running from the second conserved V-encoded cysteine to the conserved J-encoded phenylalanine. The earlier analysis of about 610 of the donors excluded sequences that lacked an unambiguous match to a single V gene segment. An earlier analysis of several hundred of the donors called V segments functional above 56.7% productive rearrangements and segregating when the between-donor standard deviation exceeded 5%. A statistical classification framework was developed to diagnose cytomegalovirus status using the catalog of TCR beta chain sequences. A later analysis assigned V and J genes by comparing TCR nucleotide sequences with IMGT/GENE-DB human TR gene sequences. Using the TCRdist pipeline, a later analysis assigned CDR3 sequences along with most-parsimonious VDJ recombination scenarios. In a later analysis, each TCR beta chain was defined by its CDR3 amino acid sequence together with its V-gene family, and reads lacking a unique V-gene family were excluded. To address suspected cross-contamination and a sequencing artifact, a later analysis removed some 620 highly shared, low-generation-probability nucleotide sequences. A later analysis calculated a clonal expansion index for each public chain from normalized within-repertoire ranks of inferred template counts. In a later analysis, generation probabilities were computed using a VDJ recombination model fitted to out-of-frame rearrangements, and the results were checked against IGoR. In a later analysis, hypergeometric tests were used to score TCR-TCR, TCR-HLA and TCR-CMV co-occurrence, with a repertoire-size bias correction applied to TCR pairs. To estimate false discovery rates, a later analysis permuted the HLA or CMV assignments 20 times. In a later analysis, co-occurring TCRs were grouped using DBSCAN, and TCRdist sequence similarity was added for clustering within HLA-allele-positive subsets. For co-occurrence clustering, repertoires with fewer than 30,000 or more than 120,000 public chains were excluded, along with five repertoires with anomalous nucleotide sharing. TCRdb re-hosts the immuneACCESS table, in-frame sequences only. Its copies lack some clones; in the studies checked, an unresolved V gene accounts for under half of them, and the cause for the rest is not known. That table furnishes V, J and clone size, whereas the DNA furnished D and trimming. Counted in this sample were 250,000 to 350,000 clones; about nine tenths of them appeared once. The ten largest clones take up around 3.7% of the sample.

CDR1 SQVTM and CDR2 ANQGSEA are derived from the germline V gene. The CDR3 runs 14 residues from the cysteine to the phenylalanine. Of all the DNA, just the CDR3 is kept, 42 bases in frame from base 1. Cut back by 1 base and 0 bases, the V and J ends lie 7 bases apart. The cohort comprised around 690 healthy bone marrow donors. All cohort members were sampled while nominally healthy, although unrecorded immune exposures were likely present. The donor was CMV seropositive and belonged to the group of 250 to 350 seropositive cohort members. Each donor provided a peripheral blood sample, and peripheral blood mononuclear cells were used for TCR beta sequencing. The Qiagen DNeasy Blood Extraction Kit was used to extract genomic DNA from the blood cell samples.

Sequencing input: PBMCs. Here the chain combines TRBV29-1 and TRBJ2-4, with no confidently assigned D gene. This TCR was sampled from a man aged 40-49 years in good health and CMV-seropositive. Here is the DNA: TGCAGCGTTGAAGTCAACATAGCCAAAAACATTCAGTACTTC. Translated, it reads CSVEVNIAKNIQYF.